This passage covers 8 T cell receptor beta chains from one sample sequenced in a study of blood T cell repertoires in COVID-19. The repertoire was sequenced with immunoSEQ multiplex PCR; TCRdb's copy has only in-frame clones and lacks some. Of some 270,000 clones in the sample, roughly four fifths are singletons; the top ten hold more than 3%. The specimen was PBMCs or T cells enriched from blood (not recorded which). All receptors come from a man between 50 and 59 years old who had recovered from COVID-19.

This rearrangement joins TRBV7-3 to TRBJ1-2; 7 nucleotides match TRBD1. J was trimmed by 3 bases and V by 5 bases; bases with no gene match: 3. CDR3 length equals 13 residues. Germline V gives CDR1 SGHTA, CDR2 FQGTGA. DNA of the CDR3: TGTGCCAGCAGCCCCGACAGGGACTATGGCTACACCTTC. The encoded protein is CASSPDRDYGYTF.

The gene calls are TRBV23-1 and TRBJ2-5; 10 bases fit TRBD1. TRBV23-1 is known as an ORF, though its function is uncertain. CDR3 length equals 15 residues. V lost 0 bases and J lost 4; bases outside the gene matches: 2. The CDR3 sequence: CASSQSGQGIETQYF. The CDR3 coding sequence is TGCGCCAGCAGTCAATCGGGACAGGGGATAGAGACCCAGTACTTC.

The chain combines TRBV11-3 with TRBJ2-7; D perhaps matches TRBD2 (5 bases). CDR1 is SGHNT, CDR2 YENEEA, per germline. V was shortened by 5 bases and J by 5 bases, with 16 bases between the two germline ends. CDR3 size: 14 residues. The DNA of the CDR3 is TGTGCCAGCAGCCCCTGGGGTCGTAGCGACGAGCAGTACTTC. Translation: CASSPWGRSDEQYF.

This chain joins TRBV14 and TRBJ2-7; D possibly corresponds to TRBD1 (6 bases). CDR1 SGHDN and CDR2 FVKESK come from the germline V gene. This CDR3 spans 16 amino acids. The V and J ends lost 0 bases and 0 bases respectively, with 12 bases between them. The CDR3: CASSQEQGFSSYEQYF. Here the CDR3 DNA reads TGTGCCAGCAGCCAAGAACAGGGCTTTAGCTCCTACGAGCAGTACTTC.

V gene TRBV15 combines with J gene TRBJ2-7, with D maybe TRBD1 (6 bases). This CDR3 is built from 12 residues. The V end lost 3 bases, the J end lost 7 bases, and 10 bases lay between the germline ends. The V gene's germline CDR1 is LNHNV and CDR2 YYDKDF (reference sequence). The CDR3 DNA reads TGTGCCACCAGCAGGCTCACAGGGGAGCAGTACTTC. Protein: CATSRLTGEQYF.

The V gene is TRBV6-4, the J gene TRBJ1-4, with 11 bases fitting TRBD1. V shed 7 bases and J 8 bases; nucleotides not matched to a gene: 12. This CDR3 spans 16 amino acids. Germline V gives CDR1 MRHNA, CDR2 SNTAGT. The DNA for the CDR3 is TGTGCCAGCACCCAACAGGACAGGGGGCGCGTCGAAAAACTGTTTTTT. As protein: CASTQQDRGRVEKLFF.

The chain links TRBV9 to TRBJ1-2; weak D call: TRBD1 (5 bases). CDR3 size: 14 residues. Germline V CDR1 and CDR2: SGDLS, YYNGEE. V was pared by 6 bases and J by 4 bases, with 16 bases between. This CDR3 is CASNRRGESYGYTF. In DNA form, the CDR3 reads TGTGCCAGCAACCGGAGGGGAGAAAGCTATGGCTACACCTTC.

This clone was detected once. The J gene is TRBJ2-5, the V gene TRBV14, with 7 positions matching TRBD1. The junction had 10 bases not matched to a gene; V was cut back by 4 bases and J by 5 bases. Germline loops: CDR1 SGHDN, CDR2 FVKESK. This CDR3 region has 15 residues. The CDR3: CASSRSTGVGETQYF. CDR3 sequence (DNA): TGTGCCAGCAGCCGCTCAACAGGGGTGGGGGAGACCCAGTACTTC.